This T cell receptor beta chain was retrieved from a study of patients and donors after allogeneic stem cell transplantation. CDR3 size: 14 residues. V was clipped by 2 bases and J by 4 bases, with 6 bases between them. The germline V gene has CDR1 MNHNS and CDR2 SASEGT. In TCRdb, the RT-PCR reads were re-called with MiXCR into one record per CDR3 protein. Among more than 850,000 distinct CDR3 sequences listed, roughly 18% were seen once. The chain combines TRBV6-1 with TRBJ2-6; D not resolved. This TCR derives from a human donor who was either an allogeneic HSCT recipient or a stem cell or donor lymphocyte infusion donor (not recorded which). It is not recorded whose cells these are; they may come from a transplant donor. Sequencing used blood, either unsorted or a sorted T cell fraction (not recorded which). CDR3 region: CASSEKRGANVLTF. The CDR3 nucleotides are TGTGCCAGCAGTGAAAAGCGCGGGGCCAACGTCCTGACTTTC.